The 22 T cell receptor beta chains reported below all come from one sample, sequenced in a study of T cell responses to AZD1222 COVID-19 vaccine. Repertoires were generated with immunoSEQ multiplex PCR, while TCRdb's copy carries only in-frame clones and drops some. The sample lists about 94,000 clones; 85% to 90% were seen once. The specimen comprised peripheral blood, sampled 28 days after the second AZD1222 dose. The source of these receptors is an adult who received the AZD1222 COVID-19 vaccine.

The chain is built from TRBV4-1 and TRBJ2-3, with a weak D call TRBD1 (5 bases). The CDR3 consists of 19 residues. With 0 bases removed from V and 2 bases from J, the gap between germline ends came to 21 bases. The germline V gene encodes CDR1 MGHRA and CDR2 YSYEKL. CDR3 region: CASSQEVVLATQDTDTQYF. The CDR3 DNA sequence: TGCGCCAGCAGCCAAGAGGTCGTGCTTGCTACACAGGACACAGATACGCAGTATTTT.

The chain has TRBV6-5 and TRBJ2-1, with D possibly TRBD1 on 6 matching bases. Looked up from germline, CDR1 is MNHEY and CDR2 is SVGAGI. This CDR3 comprises 14 residues. Trimming pared 5 bases from V and 1 base from J, leaving 9 bases between. CDR3 sequence (DNA): TGTGCCAGCAGTACCCAGGGGTCCTACAATGAGCAGTTCTTC. Encoded protein: CASSTQGSYNEQFF.

V is TRBV5-6 and J is TRBJ1-6; 10 bases match TRBD1. Trimming cost V 2 bases and J 5 bases; bases outside gene matches: 1. CDR1 SGHDT and CDR2 YYEEEE come from the germline V gene. The CDR3 contains 15 residues. This chain's CDR3 is CASSFGTGDNSPLHF. CDR3 DNA: TGTGCCAGCAGCTTTGGGACAGGGGATAATTCACCCCTCCACTTT.

The V gene is TRBV30, the J gene TRBJ1-3; maybe TRBD1 (5 bases). Germline lookup yields CDR1 GTSNPN and CDR2 SVGIG (reference sequence). The ends were cut back, 2 bases at V and 7 bases at J, with 9 bases in the middle. This CDR3 comprises 12 residues. For the CDR3, the DNA is TGTGCCTGGAGTCCCGACAGCAACACCATATATTTT. Encoded protein: CAWSPDSNTIYF.

The chain links TRBV7-2 to TRBJ2-4; the D gene is possibly TRBD1 (5 bases). The germline V and J ends were trimmed by 2 bases and 0 bases, with 14 bases remaining between them. This CDR3 is 17 amino acids long. CDR1 is SGHTA, CDR2 FQGNSA, per germline. The DNA of the CDR3 is TGTGCCAGCAGCTTAAGGGCATCAGGACAAGCCAAAAACATTCAGTACTTC. Its translation is CASSLRASGQAKNIQYF. The full variable domain, rest sourced from reference TRBV7-2 and TRBJ2-4, is GAGVSQSPSNKVTEKGKDVELRCDPISGHTALYWYRQSLGQGLEFLIYFQGNSAPDKSGLPSDRFSAERTGGSVSTLTIQRTQQEDSAVYLCASSLRASGQAKNIQYFGAGTRLSVL.

The chain has TRBV5-4 and TRBJ1-1; D call uncertain. Trimming stripped 4 bases from V and 2 bases from J, with 15 bases between. Germline CDR1 SGHNT, CDR2 YYREEE (reference sequence). The CDR3 runs to 15 residues. The CDR3 loop is CASSKSLGLNTEAFF. CDR3 sequence (DNA): TGTGCCAGCAGCAAATCGTTGGGTTTAAACACTGAAGCTTTCTTT. Supplemented by reference TRBV5-4 and TRBJ1-1, the full variable domain reads ETGVTQSPTHLIKTRGQQVTLRCSSQSGHNTVSWYQQALGQGPQFIFQYYREEENGRGNFPPRFSGLQFPNYSSELNVNALELDDSALYLCASSKSLGLNTEAFFGQGTRLTVV.

This clone was seen ten or more times. The chain carries TRBV7-9 and TRBJ1-2; 9 bases agree with TRBD1. V lost 1 base and J lost 4; bases outside the gene matches: 7. Germline assignment: CDR1 SEHNR and CDR2 FQNEAQ (reference sequence). The CDR3 length is 16 residues. The chain's CDR3 is CASSLVTGGEGYGYTF. The CDR3 region has the DNA TGTGCCAGCAGCTTAGTTACAGGGGGCGAAGGCTATGGCTACACCTTC.

This rearrangement joins TRBV7-2 to TRBJ2-1; 13 bases fit TRBD2. V lost 3 bases to trimming and J lost 15 bases; unmatched junction nucleotides: 8. The CDR3 has 14 residues. Germline CDR1 and CDR2: SGHTA and FQGNSA. The CDR3 region has the DNA TGTGCCAGCAGCTTGACTACTAGCGGGGGGGCCAGGTTCTTC. This gives the protein CASSLTTSGGARFF.

The chain uses TRBV5-6 and TRBJ1-2, with TRBD1 identical over 7 bases. CDR1 is SGHDT and CDR2 is YYEEEE in the germline V gene. V shed 3 bases and J 3 bases; nucleotides not matched to a gene: 5. This CDR3 has 14 amino acids. The CDR3 nucleotides are TGTGCCAGCAGCTCAACAGGGGAGGACTATGGCTACACCTTC. It is translated as CASSSTGEDYGYTF.

There are a few counts of this clone. The chain has TRBV4-1 and TRBJ1-1; no firm D call. This CDR3 spans 14 amino acids. The V and J ends lost 0 bases and 6 bases respectively, with 11 bases between them. Germline values: CDR1 MGHRA, CDR2 YSYEKL. CDR3 DNA sequence: TGCGCCAGCAGCCAAGACGGTGGGCCAGCTGAAGCTTTCTTT. Translation gives CASSQDGGPAEAFF.

This clone was detected only a few times. The chain employs TRBV27 and TRBJ1-2, with 8 bases matching TRBD1. Trimming at V came to 4 bases and at J to 3 bases, leaving 7 bases not matched to a gene. Looked up from germline, CDR1 is MNHEY and CDR2 is SMNVEV (reference sequence). There are 15 residues in the CDR3. CDR3 coding DNA: TGTGCCAGCAGTTCCCTCGGACAGGGCTACTATGGCTACACCTTC. Translated, it gives CASSSLGQGYYGYTF.

This chain connects TRBV4-1 to TRBJ2-7; D tentatively fits TRBD1 or TRBD2 (5 bases each). Germline V lookup: CDR1 MGHRA, CDR2 YSYEKL. This CDR3 contains 15 residues. V shed 0 bases and J shed 2 bases, with 11 bases lying between them. The CDR3 DNA sequence: TGCGCCAGCAGCCAAGAGACCCAGGGACCCTACGAGCAGTACTTC. It specifies CASSQETQGPYEQYF.

The rearrangement uses TRBV12-3 or TRBV12-4 and TRBJ1-2; 7 bases are a match to TRBD1. The CDR3 contains 12 residues. V lost 6 bases to trimming and J lost 8 bases; unmatched junction nucleotides: 6. The CDR3 protein is CASSTTGIGYTF. The DNA of the CDR3 is TGTGCCAGCAGCACGACAGGGATCGGCTACACCTTC.

On this clone itself: The sample contains more than one DNA sequence encoding this CDR3. The CDR3 loop reads CASSPVNTGELFF. CDR3 in DNA: TGTGCCAGCTCACCGGTGAACACCGGGGAGCTGTTTTTT. The gene calls are TRBV18 and TRBJ2-2; D remains unclear. The ends were cut back, 3 bases at V and 1 base at J, with 3 bases in the middle. Germline V gene sequence: CDR1 KGHSH, CDR2 LQKENI. This CDR3 comprises 13 residues.

J is TRBJ1-3 and V is TRBV11-2; D uncertain. Trimming took 3 bases from V and 0 from J, leaving 9 bases between them. Germline CDR1 is SGHAT and CDR2 is FQNNGV. The CDR3 contains 15 residues. DNA of the CDR3: TGTGCCAGCAGCTTCGCTAGCGGCTCTGGAAACACCATATATTTT. This sequence encodes CASSFASGSGNTIYF.

CDR3 in DNA: TGTGCCAGCAGCCAAGCGGGGGACTATGGCTACACCTTC. It is translated as CASSQAGDYGYTF. The genes are TRBV4-2 and TRBJ1-2; maybe TRBD1 (5 bases). The germline CDR1 and CDR2 sequences are LGHNA and YNFKEQ. The CDR3 is 13 amino acids. With 1 base removed from V and 3 bases from J, the gap between germline ends came to 6 bases.

The chain links TRBV5-1 to TRBJ2-5, with 8 bases aligning to TRBD1. Germline V gives CDR1 SGHRS, CDR2 YFSETQ. The CDR3 extends over 15 amino acids. V gave up 3 bases and J gave up 0 bases; unmatched junction bases: 4. The CDR3 sequence is CASSSNRGYQETQYF. CDR3 DNA sequence: TGCGCCAGCAGCTCAAACAGGGGGTACCAAGAGACCCAGTACTTC.

CDR3 loop: CASSDGGRPSGNTIYF. The DNA of the CDR3 is TGTGCCAGCAGTGACGGCGGGAGACCCTCTGGAAACACCATATATTTT. This chain uses TRBV6-1 with TRBJ1-3; no firm D call. The V end lost 3 bases, the J end lost 0 bases, and 12 bases lay between the germline ends. Germline CDR1 is MNHNS and CDR2 is SASEGT. This CDR3 has 16 residues.

The genes are TRBV7-2 and TRBJ1-6, with 7 bases identical to TRBD1. The CDR3 consists of 14 residues. The J segment lost 8 bases and the V segment lost 5 bases, leaving 6 bases of the junction unmatched. CDR1 and CDR2 (germline): SGHTA, FQGNSA. CDR3 nucleotides: TGTGCCAGCAGCCTTAGACAGGGAGATTCACCCCTCCACTTT. It specifies CASSLRQGDSPLHF.

In this sample, this clone turned up once. An end of the junction differs from the germline gene, which may be a read error. This chain uses TRBV11-2 with TRBJ1-1, with 8 bases aligning to TRBD1. The germline CDR1 and CDR2 sequences are SGHAT and FQNNGV. CDR3 length: 15 residues. The CDR3 DNA reads TGTGCCAGCAGCCTAGACAGGGGAATGAACACTGAAGCTTTCTTT. The encoded protein is CASSLDRGMNTEAFF.

This clone was seen only a few times. Here the CDR3 reads CASSIDRGYGYTF. For the CDR3, the DNA is TGTGCCAGTAGTATAGACCGGGGCTATGGCTACACCTTC. The chain recombines TRBV19 with TRBJ1-2; no firm D call. V was shortened by 0 bases and J by 4 bases, with 6 bases between the two germline ends. Germline assignment: CDR1 LNHDA and CDR2 SQIVND (reference sequence). This CDR3 comprises 13 residues.

V is TRBV29-1 and J is TRBJ2-2, with TRBD2 matching over 8 bases. J lost 7 bases, V lost 7 bases, and 14 bases had no gene match. The CDR3 spans 15 residues. CDR1 SQVTM and CDR2 ANQGSEA come from the germline V gene. The CDR3 DNA reads as TGCAGCGCAGGGCGCGGGGGGCGATTGAGCGGGGAGCTGTTTTTT. Encoded protein: CSAGRGGRLSGELFF.